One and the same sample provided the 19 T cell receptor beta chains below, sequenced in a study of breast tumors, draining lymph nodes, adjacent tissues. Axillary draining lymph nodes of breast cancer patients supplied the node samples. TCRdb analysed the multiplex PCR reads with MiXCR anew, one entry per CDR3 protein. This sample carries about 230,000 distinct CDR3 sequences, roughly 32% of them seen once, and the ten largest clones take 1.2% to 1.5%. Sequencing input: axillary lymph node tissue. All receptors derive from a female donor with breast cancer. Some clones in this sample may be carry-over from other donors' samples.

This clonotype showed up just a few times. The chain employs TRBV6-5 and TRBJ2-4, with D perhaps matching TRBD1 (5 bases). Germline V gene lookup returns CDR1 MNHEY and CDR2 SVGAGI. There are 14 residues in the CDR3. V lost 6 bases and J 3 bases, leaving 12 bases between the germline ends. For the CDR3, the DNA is TGTGCCAGCAGCGCACAGGAGCACAAAAACATTCAGTACTTC. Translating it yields CASSAQEHKNIQYF.

The DNA of the CDR3 is TGCAGCGTTGCGGGAGAACTGGATCGGAACACCATATATTTT. As protein: CSVAGELDRNTIYF. V usage is TRBV29-1 and J usage is TRBJ1-3; no clear D gene. The V and J ends lost 4 bases and 7 bases respectively, with 17 bases between them. Germline V CDR1 and CDR2: SQVTM, ANQGSEA. This CDR3 has 14 residues.

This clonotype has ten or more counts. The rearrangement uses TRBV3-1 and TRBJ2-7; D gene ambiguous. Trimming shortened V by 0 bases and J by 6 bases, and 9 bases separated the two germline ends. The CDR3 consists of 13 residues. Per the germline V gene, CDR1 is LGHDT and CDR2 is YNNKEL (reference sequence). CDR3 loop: CASSQDRYSEQYF. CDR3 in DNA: TGTGCCAGCAGCCAAGATAGGTACTCCGAGCAGTACTTC.

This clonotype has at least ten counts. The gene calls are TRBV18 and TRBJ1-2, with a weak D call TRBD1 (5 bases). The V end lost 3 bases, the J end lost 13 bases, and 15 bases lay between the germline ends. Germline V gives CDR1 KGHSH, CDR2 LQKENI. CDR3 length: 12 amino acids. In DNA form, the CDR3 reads TGTGCCAGCTCACCCCAGGACCGGGACTCCACCTTC. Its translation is CASSPQDRDSTF.

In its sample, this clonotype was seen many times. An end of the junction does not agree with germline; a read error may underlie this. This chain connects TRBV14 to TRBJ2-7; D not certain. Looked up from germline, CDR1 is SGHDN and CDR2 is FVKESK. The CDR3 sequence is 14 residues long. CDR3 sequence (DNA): TGTGCCAGCAGCCTAGGTAGGAAATTCTACGGGCAGTACTTC. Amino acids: CASSLGRKFYGQYF.

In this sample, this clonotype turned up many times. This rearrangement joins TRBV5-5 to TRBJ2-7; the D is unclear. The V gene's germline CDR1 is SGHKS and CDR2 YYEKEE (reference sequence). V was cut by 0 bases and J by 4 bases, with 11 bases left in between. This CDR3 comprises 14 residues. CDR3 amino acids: CASSLVLVSYEQYF. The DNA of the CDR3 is TGTGCCAGCAGCTTGGTTCTAGTCTCGTACGAGCAGTACTTC.

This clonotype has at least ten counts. The chain's CDR3 is CASSFRYLDTQYF. CDR3 bases: TGTGCCAGCAGTTTCCGGTATTTAGATACGCAGTATTTT. The gene calls are TRBV28 and TRBJ2-3, with no clear D. Germline V gene lookup returns CDR1 MDHEN and CDR2 SYDVKM. The V end was cut by 3 bases, the J end by 5 bases, with 9 bases between. The CDR3 totals 13 residues.

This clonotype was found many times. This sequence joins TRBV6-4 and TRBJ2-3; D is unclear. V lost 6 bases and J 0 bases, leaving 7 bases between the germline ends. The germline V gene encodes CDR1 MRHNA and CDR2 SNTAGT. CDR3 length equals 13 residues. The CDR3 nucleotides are TGTGCCAGCAGGGAAACTAGCACAGATACGCAGTATTTT. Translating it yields CASRETSTDTQYF.

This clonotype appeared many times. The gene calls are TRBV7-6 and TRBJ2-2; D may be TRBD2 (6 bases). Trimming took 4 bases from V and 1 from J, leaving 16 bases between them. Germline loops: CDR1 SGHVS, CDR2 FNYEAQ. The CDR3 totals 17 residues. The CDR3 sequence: CASSSLAASENTGELFF. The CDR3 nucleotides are TGTGCCAGCAGCTCCCTCGCGGCTAGCGAGAACACCGGGGAGCTGTTTTTT.

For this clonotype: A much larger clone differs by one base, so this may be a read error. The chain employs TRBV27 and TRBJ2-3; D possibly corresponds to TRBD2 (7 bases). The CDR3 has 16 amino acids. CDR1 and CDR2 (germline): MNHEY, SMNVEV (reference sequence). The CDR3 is CAGSPGGLAATDTQYF. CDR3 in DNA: TGTGCCGGCAGTCCCGGGGGGCTAGCGGCCACAGATACGCAGTATTTT.

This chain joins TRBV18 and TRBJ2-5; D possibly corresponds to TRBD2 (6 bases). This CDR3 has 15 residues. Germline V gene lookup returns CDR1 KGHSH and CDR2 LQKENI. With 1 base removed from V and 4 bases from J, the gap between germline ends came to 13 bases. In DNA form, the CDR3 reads TGTGCCAGCTCACCACGGAGGACTAACGGAGAGACCCAGTACTTC. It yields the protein CASSPRRTNGETQYF.

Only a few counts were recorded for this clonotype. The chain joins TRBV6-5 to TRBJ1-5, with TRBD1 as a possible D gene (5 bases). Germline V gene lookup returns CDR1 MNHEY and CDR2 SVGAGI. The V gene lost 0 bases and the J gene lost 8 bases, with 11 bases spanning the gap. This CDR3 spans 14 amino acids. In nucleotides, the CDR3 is TGTGCCAGCAGTTACTCGGGGGGGGTTGAGCCCCAGCATTTT. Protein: CASSYSGGVEPQHF.

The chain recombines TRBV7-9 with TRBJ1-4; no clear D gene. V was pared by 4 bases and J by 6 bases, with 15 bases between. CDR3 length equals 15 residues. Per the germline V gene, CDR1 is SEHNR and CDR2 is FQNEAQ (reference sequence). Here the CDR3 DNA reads TGTGCCAGCAGCTCTTGGGCTGGCACTGATGAAAAACTGTTTTTT. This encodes CASSSWAGTDEKLFF.

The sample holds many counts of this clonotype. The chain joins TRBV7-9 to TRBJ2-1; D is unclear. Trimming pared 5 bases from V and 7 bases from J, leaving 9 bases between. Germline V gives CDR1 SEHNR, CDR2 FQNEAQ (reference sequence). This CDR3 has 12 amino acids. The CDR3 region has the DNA TGTGCCAGCAGCCGCCTCCCGAATGAGCAGTTCTTC. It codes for CASSRLPNEQFF.

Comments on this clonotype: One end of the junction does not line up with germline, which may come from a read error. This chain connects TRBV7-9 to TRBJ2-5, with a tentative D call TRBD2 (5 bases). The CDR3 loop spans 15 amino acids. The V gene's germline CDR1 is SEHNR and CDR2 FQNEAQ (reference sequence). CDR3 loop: CASSLGAEAGEYQHF. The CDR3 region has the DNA TGTGCCAGCAGCTTAGGAGCGGAAGCCGGGGAGTACCAGCACTTC.

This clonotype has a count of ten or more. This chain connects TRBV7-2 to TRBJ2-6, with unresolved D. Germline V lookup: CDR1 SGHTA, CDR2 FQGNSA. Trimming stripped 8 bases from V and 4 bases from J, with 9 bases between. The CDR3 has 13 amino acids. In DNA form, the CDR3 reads TGTGCCAGCGCGCAATTGGGGGCCAACGTCCTGACTTTC. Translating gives CASAQLGANVLTF.

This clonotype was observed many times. In DNA form, the CDR3 reads TGTGCCAGCAGGGGGCTAGCGGGAGGAGAGACCCAGTACTTC. Protein product: CASRGLAGGETQYF. This rearrangement joins TRBV5-8 to TRBJ2-5; TRBD2 matches at 11 bases. The V segment lost 5 bases and the J segment 4 bases; nucleotides outside the gene matches: 4. This CDR3 spans 14 amino acids. The germline gives CDR1 SGHTS, CDR2 YDEGEE.

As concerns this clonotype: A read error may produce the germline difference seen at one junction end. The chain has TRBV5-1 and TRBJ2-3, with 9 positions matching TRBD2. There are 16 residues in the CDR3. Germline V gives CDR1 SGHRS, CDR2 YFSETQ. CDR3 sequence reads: CAGSLVSGGSTDTQYF. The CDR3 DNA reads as TGCGCCGGCAGCTTGGTTAGCGGGGGATCCACAGATACGCAGTATTTT.

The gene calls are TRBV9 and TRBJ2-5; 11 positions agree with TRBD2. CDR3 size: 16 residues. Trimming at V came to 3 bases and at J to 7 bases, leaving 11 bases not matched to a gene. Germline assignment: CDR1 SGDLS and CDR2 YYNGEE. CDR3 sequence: CASSGGDSGRAATQYF. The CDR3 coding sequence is TGTGCCAGCAGCGGGGGGGATAGCGGGAGGGCCGCGACCCAGTACTTC.